A single sample is the source of the 21 T cell receptor beta chains below, sequenced in a study of cytomegalovirus exposure and HLA in healthy donors. Primers included in the PCR were 60 Vbeta and 13 Jbeta primers. This table comes from immunoSEQ multiplex PCR, and its TCRdb copy is limited to in-frame clones, with some not included. The sample has 150,000 to 190,000 clones; roughly 75% are singletons. Sequenced: PBMCs. The receptors here all came from a young man in good health and CMV-seronegative.

This chain uses TRBV11-3 with TRBJ2-1; 8 bases are shared with TRBD1. V was clipped by 5 bases and J by 2 bases; unmatched bases: 5. CDR1 is SGHNT and CDR2 is YENEEA in the germline V gene. The CDR3 extends over 15 amino acids. The CDR3 nucleotides read TGTGCCAGCAGCCCCGGACAGGGCACCTACAATGAGCAGTTCTTC. Translation: CASSPGQGTYNEQFF.

The chain links TRBV5-5 to TRBJ2-5; TRBD2 matches at 10 bases. After removal of 4 bases from V and 3 bases from J, the junction contained 3 bases not matched to a gene. The CDR3 consists of 14 residues. From germline, CDR1 is SGHKS and CDR2 YYEKEE (reference sequence). CDR3 in amino acids: CASSRTSGEETQYF. The DNA for the CDR3 is TGTGCCAGCAGCCGGACTAGCGGTGAAGAGACCCAGTACTTC.

The V call is TRBV15, the J call TRBJ2-2, with 11 nucleotides matching TRBD2. The CDR3 has 21 residues. The trim removed 1 base at V and 4 bases at J, leaving 17 bases unmatched. Germline values: CDR1 LNHNV, CDR2 YYDKDF (reference sequence). The CDR3 DNA is TGTGCCACCAGCAGAGGCCGAATTCTAGCGGGAGGTACCTCGAGCACCGGGGAGCTGTTTTTT. It translates to CATSRGRILAGGTSSTGELFF.

The rearrangement links TRBV7-6 to TRBJ2-1; D is possibly TRBD2 (6 bases). Per the germline V gene, CDR1 is SGHVS and CDR2 is FNYEAQ. There are 17 residues in the CDR3. Between the trimmed V and J ends, which lost 1 base and 2 bases, there was a span of 15 bases. In nucleotides, the CDR3 is TGTGCCAGCAGCTTAGACGCCGGGAGTATGGCCTACAATGAGCAGTTCTTC. Amino acids: CASSLDAGSMAYNEQFF.

The chain uses TRBV28 and TRBJ2-7; 7 positions agree with TRBD2. The CDR3 length is 15 residues. Germline loops: CDR1 MDHEN, CDR2 SYDVKM. The trim removed 4 bases at V and 2 bases at J, leaving 8 bases unmatched. The CDR3 is CASSYPLGGAYEQYF. The CDR3 nucleotides are TGTGCCAGCAGTTATCCCCTGGGGGGGGCCTACGAGCAGTACTTC.

The CDR3 spells CASSSLTGDTDTQYF. DNA for the CDR3: TGCGCCAGCAGCTCCCTGACAGGAGACACAGATACGCAGTATTTT. The chain carries TRBV5-1 and TRBJ2-3, with D maybe TRBD1 (6 bases). Germline CDR1 is SGHRS and CDR2 is YFSETQ. Trimming removed 3 bases from V and 2 bases from J, with 13 bases in between. The CDR3 is 15 amino acids.

This clone was counted between two and nine times. The V call is TRBV27, the J call TRBJ1-2, with 10 nucleotides matching TRBD1. Germline loops: CDR1 MNHEY, CDR2 SMNVEV (reference sequence). This CDR3 is 12 amino acids long. Trimming took 6 bases from V and 9 from J; bases not matched to a gene: 4. This CDR3 reads CASRAGQGSYTF. The CDR3 DNA sequence: TGTGCCAGCAGGGCGGGACAGGGGAGCTACACCTTC.

Concerning this clone: A read error may produce the germline difference seen at one junction end. The CDR3 nucleotides read TGTTCCAGCAGTGACTCCTTGAGCGAGCAGTACTTC. This encodes CSSSDSLSEQYF. The chain links TRBV7-9 to TRBJ2-7; D ambiguous. Germline CDR1 reads SEHNR; CDR2 reads FQNEAQ (reference sequence). The CDR3 has 12 amino acids.

This clone was seen more than once but under ten times. This chain uses TRBV30 with TRBJ2-4, with D tentatively TRBD2 (5 bases). This CDR3 has 14 residues. V lost 4 bases, J lost 2 bases, and 12 bases lay in between. The germline V gene encodes CDR1 GTSNPN and CDR2 SVGIG (reference sequence). The CDR3 sequence: CAWKPPGTKNIQYF. DNA of the CDR3: TGTGCCTGGAAGCCACCCGGGACCAAAAACATTCAGTACTTC.

This clone has only one observation. Written as DNA, the CDR3 is TGTGCCAGCTCCCAAAGGGCAGGGGGTACCAACACTGAAGCTTTCTTT. Residues: CASSQRAGGTNTEAFF. The genes are TRBV18 and TRBJ1-1; 7 bases are a match to TRBD1. V was pared by 6 bases and J by 2 bases, with 12 bases of the junction left unmatched. The CDR3 contains 16 residues. CDR1 and CDR2 from the germline V gene are KGHSH and LQKENI.

This clone appeared a single time. The rearrangement joins TRBV27 to TRBJ1-3; a weak D match, TRBD1 (6 bases). This CDR3 is built from 16 residues. Trimming shortened V by 6 bases and J by 4 bases, and 19 bases separated the two germline ends. CDR1 and CDR2 (germline): MNHEY, SMNVEV (reference sequence). Here the CDR3 reads CASSLSRGWSGNTIYF. DNA of the CDR3: TGTGCCAGCAGCCTAAGCAGGGGATGGTCCGGAAACACCATATATTTT.

The chain is built from TRBV5-8 and TRBJ2-5; D might be TRBD1 (6 bases). With 2 bases removed from V and 2 bases from J, the gap between germline ends came to 10 bases. Per germline, CDR1 SGHTS and CDR2 YDEGEE. This CDR3 is 14 amino acids long. CDR3 sequence: CASSLGQGQETQYF. For the CDR3, the DNA is TGTGCCAGCAGCTTAGGGCAGGGGCAAGAGACCCAGTACTTC.

This chain connects TRBV5-6 to TRBJ2-7, with 9 nucleotides matching TRBD1. Looked up from germline, CDR1 is SGHDT and CDR2 is YYEEEE. The CDR3 extends over 13 amino acids. With 0 bases clipped from V and 9 bases from J, the junction kept 4 bases outside the gene matches. The chain's CDR3 is CASSLEDRGGQYF. The CDR3 DNA is TGTGCCAGCAGCTTGGAGGACAGGGGTGGGCAGTACTTC.

In nucleotides, the CDR3 is TGTGCCAGCAGCTCCTTTAGCGGGAGTTCCTACGAGCAGTACTTC. Translation: CASSSFSGSSYEQYF. This chain connects TRBV7-8 to TRBJ2-7, with 9 bases identical to TRBD2. Trimming removed 4 bases from V and 1 base from J; junction bases left unmatched: 5. The CDR3 contains 15 residues. CDR1 is SGHVS and CDR2 is FQNEAQ in the germline V gene. The full variable domain, in which reference TRBV7-8 and TRBJ2-7 provide the parts outside the CDR3, is GAGVSQSPRYKVAKRGQDVALRCDPISGHVSLFWYQQALGQGPEFLTYFQNEAQLDKSGLPSDRFFAERPEGSVSTLKIQRTQQEDSAVYLCASSSFSGSSYEQYFGPGTRLTVT.

The chain is built from TRBV5-5 and TRBJ1-4; TRBD1 is a possible D gene (6 bases). CDR1 and CDR2 (germline): SGHKS, YYEKEE (reference sequence). With 2 bases removed from V and 8 bases from J, the gap between germline ends came to 13 bases. The CDR3 has 14 residues. The CDR3 loop is CASSLIQGEEKLFF. The CDR3 DNA sequence: TGTGCCAGCAGCTTAATACAGGGCGAAGAAAAACTGTTTTTT.

The chain employs TRBV21-1 and TRBJ2-3; TRBD2, the table's D call, was not compared with the DNA. TRBV21-1 is deemed a pseudogene. The CDR3 is made up of 17 amino acids. CDR3 DNA: TGTGCCAGCAACCGAACTATCGAAAACCGGGGGGGACCTAAGCAGTATTTT. Translated, it gives CASNRTIENRGGPKQYF.

J is TRBJ1-1 and V is TRBV19, with 9 positions matching TRBD1. The CDR3 extends over 13 amino acids. Losses at the gene ends were 10 bases for V and 2 bases for J; bases not matched to a gene: 5. Looked up from germline, CDR1 is LNHDA and CDR2 is SQIVND (reference sequence). The CDR3 sequence: CATSDRGNTEAFF. The CDR3 nucleotides read TGTGCCACCTCGGACAGGGGCAACACTGAAGCTTTCTTT. Combining the CDR3 with reference TRBV19 and TRBJ1-1 gives the whole variable domain DGGITQSPKYLFRKEGQNVTLSCEQNLNHDAMYWYRQDPGQGLRLIYYSQIVNDFQKGDIAEGYSVSREKKESFPLTVTSAQKNPTAFYLCATSDRGNTEAFFGQGTRLTVV.

As to this clone: The sample contains more than one DNA sequence encoding this CDR3. CDR3 in amino acids: CASSKDRGNTEAFF. The CDR3 DNA follows: TGTGCCAGTAGTAAAGACAGGGGGAACACTGAAGCTTTCTTT. This sequence joins TRBV19 and TRBJ1-1, with 8 bases lining up with TRBD1. Trimming took 4 bases from V and 1 from J; bases not matched to a gene: 2. Per the germline V gene, CDR1 is LNHDA and CDR2 is SQIVND (reference sequence). This CDR3 contains 14 residues.

This clone was seen a few times. Other DNA sequences in this specimen translate into the identical CDR3. The chain has TRBV7-2 and TRBJ1-1; D is ambiguous. This CDR3 has 14 residues. Trimming left V 5 bases short and J 0 bases short, with 10 bases between. Germline values: CDR1 SGHTA, CDR2 FQGNSA. DNA for the CDR3: TGTGCCAGCAGCGATGGACTGCTGAACACTGAAGCTTTCTTT. Translation gives CASSDGLLNTEAFF.

The chain is built from TRBV27 and TRBJ2-1, with D tentatively TRBD2 (5 bases). Germline CDR1 MNHEY, CDR2 SMNVEV (reference sequence). The CDR3 has 15 amino acids. Trimming stripped 6 bases from V and 4 bases from J, with 16 bases between. CDR3 region: CASSPLGVLYNEQFF. CDR3 nucleotide sequence: TGTGCCAGCAGCCCTCTGGGAGTTCTTTACAATGAGCAGTTCTTC.

This clone was found a few times. Other DNA sequences in the sample encode the same CDR3. The chain recombines TRBV6-4 with TRBJ2-2; tentatively, D is TRBD2 (5 bases). CDR3 length equals 16 residues. V dropped 0 bases and J dropped 2 bases, with 10 bases sitting between them. From germline, CDR1 is MRHNA and CDR2 SNTAGT. CDR3 bases: TGTGCCAGCAGTGACTCGAAAGAGGGTAACACCGGGGAGCTGTTTTTT. Translated: CASSDSKEGNTGELFF.